One and the same sample provided the 9 T cell receptor beta chains below, sequenced in a study of metastatic and nonmetastatic thyroid tumors. TCRdb reassembled clones from the PCR reads with MiXCR. The sample yields tens of thousands of clones, 10% to 15% seen once. Prior to thyroid surgery, none of the patients had received any treatment. What was sequenced was blood. These receptors were collected from a female donor with papillary thyroid cancer or a benign thyroid nodule (not recorded which). Some clones in this sample may be carry-over from other donors' samples.

With regard to this clone: The junction departs from the called germline gene at one end, perhaps through a read error. CDR3 nucleotides: TGTGCCAGCAGTTCTGACAGGGGCGCTAATGCACCCCTCCACTTT. The encoded protein is CASSSDRGANAPLHF. The chain employs TRBV6-5 and TRBJ1-6, with 8 bases matching TRBD1. CDR3 length equals 15 residues. From germline, CDR1 is MNHEY and CDR2 SVGAGI.

The V and J genes are TRBV12-3 or TRBV12-4 and TRBJ1-1; TRBD1 might be the D (5 bases). V dropped 4 bases and J dropped 11 bases, with 11 bases sitting between them. This CDR3 contains 11 residues. Here the CDR3 DNA reads TGTGCCAGCAGTTCCGGGGGTGGGGCTTTCTTT. Translated: CASSSGGGAFF.

This clone has a count of ten or more. The V and J genes are TRBV25-1 and TRBJ1-2; D call uncertain. Germline-derived CDR1 and CDR2 are MGHDK and SYGVNS. Trimming stripped 2 bases from V and 6 bases from J, with 13 bases between. This CDR3 is 14 amino acids long. The CDR3, as DNA: TGTGCCAGCAGTGAAGGCATGACATATCATGGCTACACCTTC. It yields the protein CASSEGMTYHGYTF.

This clone showed up many times. The V and J genes are TRBV5-1 and TRBJ1-2; D is unclear. The CDR3 contains 14 residues. CDR1 and CDR2 (germline): SGHRS, YFSETQ. V gave up 0 bases and J gave up 1 base, with 7 bases separating them. The CDR3 loop reads CASSLGSHNYGYTF. DNA of the CDR3: TGCGCCAGCAGCTTGGGCTCGCATAACTATGGCTACACCTTC.

This clone came up many times. This sequence joins TRBV30 and TRBJ2-7; 9 bases are a match to TRBD1. Germline V lookup: CDR1 GTSNPN, CDR2 SVGIG (reference sequence). Trimming cost V 5 bases and J 6 bases; bases outside gene matches: 11. This CDR3 has 14 amino acids. The DNA of the CDR3 is TGTGCCTGGGACCCGGGACAGGGAAAGGGCGAGCAGTACTTC. It encodes CAWDPGQGKGEQYF.

This clone was found many times. J is TRBJ1-2 and V is TRBV20-1; 9 nucleotides align to TRBD1. Germline CDR1 and CDR2: DFQATT and SNEGSKA (reference sequence). V lost 3 bases, J lost 8 bases, and 7 bases stayed unmatched. This CDR3 comprises 13 residues. The CDR3 coding sequence is TGCAGTGCTAGGGTTCGACAGGGGGGAGGCTACACCTTC. Encoded protein: CSARVRQGGGYTF.

This clone is labeled medium-sized (0.01 to 0.1%). This chain connects TRBV27 to TRBJ1-6, with a tentative D call TRBD1 (6 bases). Germline V gene data show CDR1 as MNHEY and CDR2 as SMNVEV (reference sequence). The V end lost 6 bases, the J end lost 9 bases, and 21 bases lay between the germline ends. The CDR3 sequence is 16 residues long. CDR3 loop: CASSPQVAGAGSPLHF. CDR3 DNA sequence: TGTGCCAGCAGCCCGCAAGTGGCAGGGGCAGGTTCACCCCTCCACTTT.

This clone was seen repeatedly, ten times or more. The V and J genes are TRBV5-8 and TRBJ2-1; 8 positions agree with TRBD2. This CDR3 has 16 amino acids. V shed 6 bases and J 3 bases; nucleotides not matched to a gene: 11. CDR1 and CDR2 (germline): SGHTS, YDEGEE. The CDR3: CASIFTPSGFYNEQFF. The CDR3 coding sequence is TGTGCCAGCATCTTCACCCCTAGCGGGTTCTACAATGAGCAGTTCTTC.

This clone was seen ten or more times. The chain couples TRBV5-4 to TRBJ2-2; D unclear. The CDR3 loop spans 14 amino acids. V shed 4 bases and J shed 4 bases, with 11 bases lying between them. Per germline, CDR1 SGHNT and CDR2 YYREEE (reference sequence). In DNA form, the CDR3 reads TGTGCCAGCAGCAACGAAAAAACCACCGGGGAGCTGTTTTTT. Translating gives CASSNEKTTGELFF.